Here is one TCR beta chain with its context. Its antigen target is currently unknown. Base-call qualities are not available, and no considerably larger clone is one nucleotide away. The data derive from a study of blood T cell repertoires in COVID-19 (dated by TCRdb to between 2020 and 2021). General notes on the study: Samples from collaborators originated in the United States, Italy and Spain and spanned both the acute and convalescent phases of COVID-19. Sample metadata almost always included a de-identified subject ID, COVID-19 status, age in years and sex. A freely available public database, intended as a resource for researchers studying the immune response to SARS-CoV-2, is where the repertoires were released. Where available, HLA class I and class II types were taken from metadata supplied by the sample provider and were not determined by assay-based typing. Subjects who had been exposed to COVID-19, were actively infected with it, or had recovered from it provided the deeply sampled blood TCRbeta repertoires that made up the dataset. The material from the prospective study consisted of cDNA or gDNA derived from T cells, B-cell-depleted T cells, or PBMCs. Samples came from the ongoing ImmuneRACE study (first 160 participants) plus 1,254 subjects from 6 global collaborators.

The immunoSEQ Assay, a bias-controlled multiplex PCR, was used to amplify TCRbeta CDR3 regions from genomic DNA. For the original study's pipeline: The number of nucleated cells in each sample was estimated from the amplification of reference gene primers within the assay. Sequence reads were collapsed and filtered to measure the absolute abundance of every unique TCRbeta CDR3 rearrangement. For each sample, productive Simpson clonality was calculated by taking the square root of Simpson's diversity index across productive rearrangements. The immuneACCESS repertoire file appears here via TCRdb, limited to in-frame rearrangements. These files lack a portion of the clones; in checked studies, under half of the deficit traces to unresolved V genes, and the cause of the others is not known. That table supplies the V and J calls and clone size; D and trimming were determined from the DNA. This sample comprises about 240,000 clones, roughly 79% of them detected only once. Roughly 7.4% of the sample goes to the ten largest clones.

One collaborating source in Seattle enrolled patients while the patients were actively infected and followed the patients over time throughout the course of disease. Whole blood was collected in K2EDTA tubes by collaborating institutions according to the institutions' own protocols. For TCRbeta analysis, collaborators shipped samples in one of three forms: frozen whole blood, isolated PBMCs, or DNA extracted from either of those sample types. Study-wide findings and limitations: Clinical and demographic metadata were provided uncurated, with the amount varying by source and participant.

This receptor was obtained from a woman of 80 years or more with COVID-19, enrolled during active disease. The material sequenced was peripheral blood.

The CDR3 is CASSQTTGGASQYF. The nucleotide sequence is given as TGTGCCAGCAGCCAAACGACAGGGGGCGCGTCCCAGTACTTC. The rearranged chain carries TRBV14 and TRBJ2-5, and 10 junctional nucleotides match TRBD1. From V the trimming removes 2 bases and from J it removes 9 bases, while the gene matches leave 6 bases of the junction unaccounted for. Counted from cysteine to phenylalanine, this CDR3 has 14 amino acids. Of all the DNA, just the CDR3 is kept, 42 bases in frame from base 1. CDR1 SGHDN and CDR2 FVKESK were looked up in the germline V gene.